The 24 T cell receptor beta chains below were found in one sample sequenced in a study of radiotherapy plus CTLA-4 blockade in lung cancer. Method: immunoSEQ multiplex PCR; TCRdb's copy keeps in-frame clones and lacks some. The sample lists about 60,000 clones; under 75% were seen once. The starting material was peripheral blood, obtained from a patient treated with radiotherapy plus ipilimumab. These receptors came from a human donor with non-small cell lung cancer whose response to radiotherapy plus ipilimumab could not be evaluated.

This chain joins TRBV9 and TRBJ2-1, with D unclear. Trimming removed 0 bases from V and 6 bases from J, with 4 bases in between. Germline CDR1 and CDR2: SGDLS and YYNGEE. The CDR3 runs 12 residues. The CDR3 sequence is CASSVALNEQFF. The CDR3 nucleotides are TGTGCCAGCAGCGTAGCTCTCAATGAGCAGTTCTTC. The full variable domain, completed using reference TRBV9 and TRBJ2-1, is DSGVTQTPKHLITATGQRVTLRCSPRSGDLSVYWYQQSLDQGLQFLIQYYNGEERAKGNILERFSAQQFPDLHSELNLSSLELGDSALYFCASSVALNEQFFGPGTRLTVL.

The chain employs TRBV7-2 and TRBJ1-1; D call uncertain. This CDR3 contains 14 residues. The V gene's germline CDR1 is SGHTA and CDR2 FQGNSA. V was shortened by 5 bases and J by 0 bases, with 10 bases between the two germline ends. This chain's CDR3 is CASSHITMNTEAFF. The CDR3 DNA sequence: TGTGCCAGCAGCCACATAACCATGAACACTGAAGCTTTCTTT.

The DNA of the CDR3 is TGCGCCAGCAGCCTCGGACAGGGTGGTTTTGGTAATGAAAAACTGTTTTTT. Encoded protein: CASSLGQGGFGNEKLFF. This chain joins TRBV5-1 and TRBJ1-4; 8 bases are shared with TRBD1. Per germline, CDR1 SGHRS and CDR2 YFSETQ. V was clipped by 4 bases and J by 4 bases; unmatched bases: 12. This CDR3 has 17 residues.

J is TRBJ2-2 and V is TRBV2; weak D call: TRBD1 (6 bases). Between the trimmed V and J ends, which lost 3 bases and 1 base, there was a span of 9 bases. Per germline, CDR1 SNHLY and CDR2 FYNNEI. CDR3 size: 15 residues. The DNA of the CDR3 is TGTGCCAGCAGTGACTTAGGGGGGAACACCGGGGAGCTGTTTTTT. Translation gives CASSDLGGNTGELFF.

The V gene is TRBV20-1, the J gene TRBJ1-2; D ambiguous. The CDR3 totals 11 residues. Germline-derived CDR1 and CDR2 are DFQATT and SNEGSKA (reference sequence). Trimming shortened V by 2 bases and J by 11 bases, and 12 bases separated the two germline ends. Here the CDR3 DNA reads TGCAGTGCTAGATTTGAGGGAGGTTACACCTTC. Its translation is CSARFEGGYTF.

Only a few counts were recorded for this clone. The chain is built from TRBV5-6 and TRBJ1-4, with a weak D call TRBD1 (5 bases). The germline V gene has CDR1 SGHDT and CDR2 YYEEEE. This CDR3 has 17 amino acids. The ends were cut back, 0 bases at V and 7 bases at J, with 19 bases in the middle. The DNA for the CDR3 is TGTGCCAGCAGCTTGGCCCTTTGGCGGAGGGACGGTGAAAAACTGTTTTTT. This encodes CASSLALWRRDGEKLFF.

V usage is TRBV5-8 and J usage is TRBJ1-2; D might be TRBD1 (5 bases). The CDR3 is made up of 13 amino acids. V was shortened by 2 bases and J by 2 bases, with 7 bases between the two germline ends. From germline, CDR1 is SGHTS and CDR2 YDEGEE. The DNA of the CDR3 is TGTGCCAGCAGCTTCCGGGGGAACTATGGCTACACCTTC. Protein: CASSFRGNYGYTF.

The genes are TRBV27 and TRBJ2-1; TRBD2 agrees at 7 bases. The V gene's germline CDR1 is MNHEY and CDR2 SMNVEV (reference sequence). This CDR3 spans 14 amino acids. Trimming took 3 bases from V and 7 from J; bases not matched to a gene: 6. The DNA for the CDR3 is TGTGCCAGCAGTTTTAGCGGGTTGGGAAATGAGCAGTTCTTC. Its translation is CASSFSGLGNEQFF.

CDR3 nucleotide sequence: TGTGCCAGCAGTTTTCAGGGGCCTAATGAAAAACTGTTTTTT. Translating it yields CASSFQGPNEKLFF. The rearrangement uses TRBV6-6 and TRBJ1-4, with a tentative D call TRBD1 (6 bases). Looked up from germline, CDR1 is MNHNY and CDR2 is SVGAGI (reference sequence). CDR3 size: 14 residues. Deletions cut 4 bases from V and 3 bases from J, with 9 bases between.

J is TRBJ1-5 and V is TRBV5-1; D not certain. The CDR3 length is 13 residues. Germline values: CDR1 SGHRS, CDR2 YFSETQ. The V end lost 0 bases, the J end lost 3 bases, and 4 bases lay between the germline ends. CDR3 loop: CASSLDNNQPQHF. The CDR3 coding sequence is TGCGCCAGCAGCTTGGACAACAATCAGCCCCAGCATTTT.

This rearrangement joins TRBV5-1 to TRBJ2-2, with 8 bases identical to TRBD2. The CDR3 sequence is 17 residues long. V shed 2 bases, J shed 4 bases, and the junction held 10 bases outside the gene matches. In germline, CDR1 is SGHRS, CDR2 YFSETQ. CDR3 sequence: CASSLIAGGSGTGELFF. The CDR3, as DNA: TGCGCCAGCAGCTTAATCGCGGGGGGCTCGGGCACCGGGGAGCTGTTTTTT.

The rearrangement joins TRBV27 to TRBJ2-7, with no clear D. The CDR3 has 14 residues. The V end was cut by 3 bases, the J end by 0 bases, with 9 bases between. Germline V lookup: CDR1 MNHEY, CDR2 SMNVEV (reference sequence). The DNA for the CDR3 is TGTGCCAGCAGTTTCTCCTCCTTCTCCTACGAGCAGTACTTC. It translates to CASSFSSFSYEQYF.

CDR3 amino acids: CASSLGGTGPYEQYF. In nucleotides, the CDR3 is TGCGCCAGCAGCTTGGGGGGGACAGGGCCCTACGAGCAGTACTTC. V is TRBV5-1 and J is TRBJ2-7, with 9 bases aligning to TRBD1. V lost 0 bases and J lost 2; bases outside the gene matches: 3. CDR1 is SGHRS and CDR2 is YFSETQ in the germline V gene. This CDR3 region has 15 residues.

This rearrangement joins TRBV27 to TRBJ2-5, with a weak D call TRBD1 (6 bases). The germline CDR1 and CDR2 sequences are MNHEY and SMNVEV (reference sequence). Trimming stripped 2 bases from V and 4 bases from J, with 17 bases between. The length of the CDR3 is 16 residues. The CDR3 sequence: CASSLASGDRPETQYF. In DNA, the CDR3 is TGTGCCAGCAGTTTAGCGTCAGGGGATCGGCCAGAGACCCAGTACTTC.

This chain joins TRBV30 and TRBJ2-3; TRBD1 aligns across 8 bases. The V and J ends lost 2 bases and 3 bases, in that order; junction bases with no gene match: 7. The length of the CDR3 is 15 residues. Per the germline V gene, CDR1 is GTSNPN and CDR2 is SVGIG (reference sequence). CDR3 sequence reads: CAWSPAGGETDTQYF. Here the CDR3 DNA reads TGTGCCTGGAGTCCGGCAGGGGGCGAAACAGATACGCAGTATTTT.

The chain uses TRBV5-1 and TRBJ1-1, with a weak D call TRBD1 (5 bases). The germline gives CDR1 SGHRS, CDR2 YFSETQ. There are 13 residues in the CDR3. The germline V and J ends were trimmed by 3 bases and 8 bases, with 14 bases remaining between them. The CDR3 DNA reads TGCGCCAGCAGCTGGGCGGGGGATTTGGAAGCTTTCTTT. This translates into CASSWAGDLEAFF.

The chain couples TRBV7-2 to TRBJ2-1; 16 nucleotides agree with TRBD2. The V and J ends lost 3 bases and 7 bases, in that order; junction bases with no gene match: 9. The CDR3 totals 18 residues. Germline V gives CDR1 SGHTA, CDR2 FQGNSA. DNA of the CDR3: TGTGCCAGCAGCTTGGACGGGACTAGCGGGAGGGCCTCAAATGAGCAGTTCTTC. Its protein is CASSLDGTSGRASNEQFF.

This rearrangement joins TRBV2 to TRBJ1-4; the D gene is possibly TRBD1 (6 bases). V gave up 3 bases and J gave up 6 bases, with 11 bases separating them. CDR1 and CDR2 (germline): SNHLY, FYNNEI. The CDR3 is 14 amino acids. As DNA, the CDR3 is TGTGCCAGCAGTGAGTTCAGGGGATATGAAAAACTGTTTTTT. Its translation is CASSEFRGYEKLFF.

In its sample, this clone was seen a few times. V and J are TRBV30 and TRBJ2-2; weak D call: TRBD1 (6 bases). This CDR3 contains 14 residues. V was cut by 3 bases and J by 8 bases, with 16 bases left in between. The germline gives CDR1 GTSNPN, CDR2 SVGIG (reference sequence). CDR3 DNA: TGTGCCTGGAGCAGGGGTGGGGGCGCGGGGGAGCTGTTTTTT. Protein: CAWSRGGGAGELFF.

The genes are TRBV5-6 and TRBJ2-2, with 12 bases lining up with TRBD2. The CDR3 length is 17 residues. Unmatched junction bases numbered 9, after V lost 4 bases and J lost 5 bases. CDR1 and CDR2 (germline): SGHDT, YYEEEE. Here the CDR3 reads CASSRLTSGSRTGELFF. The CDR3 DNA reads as TGTGCCAGCAGCCGACTGACTAGCGGGAGCAGGACCGGGGAGCTGTTTTTT. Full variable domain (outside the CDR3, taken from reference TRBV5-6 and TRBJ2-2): DAGVTQSPTHLIKTRGQQVTLRCSPKSGHDTVSWYQQALGQGPQFIFQYYEEEERQRGNFPDRFSGHQFPNYSSELNVNALLLGDSALYLCASSRLTSGSRTGELFFGEGSRLTVL.

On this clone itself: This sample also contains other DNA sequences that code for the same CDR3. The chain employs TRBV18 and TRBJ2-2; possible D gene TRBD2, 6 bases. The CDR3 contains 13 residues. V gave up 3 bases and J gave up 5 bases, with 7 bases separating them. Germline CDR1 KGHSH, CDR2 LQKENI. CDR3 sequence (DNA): TGTGCCAGCTCACCTGCGGGAACCGGGGAGCTGTTTTTT. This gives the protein CASSPAGTGELFF.

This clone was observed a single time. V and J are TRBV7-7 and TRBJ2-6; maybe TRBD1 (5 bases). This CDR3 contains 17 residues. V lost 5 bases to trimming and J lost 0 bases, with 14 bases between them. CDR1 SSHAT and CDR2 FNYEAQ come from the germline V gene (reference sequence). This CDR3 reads CASSPVGAASGANVLTF. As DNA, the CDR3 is TGTGCCAGCAGCCCCGTTGGGGCGGCCTCTGGGGCCAACGTCCTGACTTTC.

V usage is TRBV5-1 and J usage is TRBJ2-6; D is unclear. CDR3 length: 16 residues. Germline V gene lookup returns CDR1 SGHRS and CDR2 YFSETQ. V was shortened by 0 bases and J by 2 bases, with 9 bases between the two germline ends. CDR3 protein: CASSLAGPPGANVLTF. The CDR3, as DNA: TGCGCCAGCAGCTTGGCCGGTCCCCCTGGGGCCAACGTCCTGACTTTC.

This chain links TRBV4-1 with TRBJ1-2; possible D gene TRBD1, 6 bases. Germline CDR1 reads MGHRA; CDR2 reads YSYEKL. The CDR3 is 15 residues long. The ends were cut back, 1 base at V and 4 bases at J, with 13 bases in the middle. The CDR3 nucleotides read TGCGCCAGCAGCCAAGCTAACAGGGCAGGCTATGGCTACACCTTC. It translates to CASSQANRAGYGYTF.